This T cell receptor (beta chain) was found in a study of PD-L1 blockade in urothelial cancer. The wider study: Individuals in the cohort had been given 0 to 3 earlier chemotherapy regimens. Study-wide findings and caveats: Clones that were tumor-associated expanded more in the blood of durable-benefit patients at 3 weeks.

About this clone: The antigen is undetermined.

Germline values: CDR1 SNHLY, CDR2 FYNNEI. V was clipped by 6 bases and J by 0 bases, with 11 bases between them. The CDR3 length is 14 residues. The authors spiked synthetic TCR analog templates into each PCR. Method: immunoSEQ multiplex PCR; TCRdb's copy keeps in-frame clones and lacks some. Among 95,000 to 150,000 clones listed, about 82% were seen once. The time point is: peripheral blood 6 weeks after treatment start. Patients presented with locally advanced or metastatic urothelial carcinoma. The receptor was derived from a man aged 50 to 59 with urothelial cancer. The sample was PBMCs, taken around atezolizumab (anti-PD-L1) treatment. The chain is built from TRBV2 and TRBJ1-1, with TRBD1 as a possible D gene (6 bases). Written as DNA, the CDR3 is TGTGCCAGCAGGACCGGGACAATGAACACTGAAGCTTTCTTT. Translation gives CASRTGTMNTEAFF.